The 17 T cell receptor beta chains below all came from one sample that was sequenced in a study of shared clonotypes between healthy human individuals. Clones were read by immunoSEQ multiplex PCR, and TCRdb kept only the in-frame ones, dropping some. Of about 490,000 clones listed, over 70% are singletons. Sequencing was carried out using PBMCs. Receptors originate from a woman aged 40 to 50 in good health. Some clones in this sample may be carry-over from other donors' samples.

Written as DNA, the CDR3 is TGTGCCAGCAGCCTTGGAGTATTAGGCAGTCAGCCCCAGCATTTT. Amino acid sequence: CASSLGVLGSQPQHF. This chain joins TRBV4-2 and TRBJ1-5; D uncertain. V was shortened by 4 bases and J by 6 bases, with 16 bases between the two germline ends. Germline values: CDR1 LGHNA, CDR2 YNFKEQ. The CDR3 has 15 residues.

CDR3 DNA sequence: TGTGCCAGCAGCCAAGCCAGGGGTAGCAATCAGCCCCAGCATTTT. Protein sequence: CASSQARGSNQPQHF. V usage is TRBV6-1 and J usage is TRBJ1-5, with D maybe TRBD1 (6 bases). The V gene's germline CDR1 is MNHNS and CDR2 SASEGT. Deletions cut 6 bases from V and 0 bases from J, with 12 bases between. The CDR3 sequence is 15 residues long.

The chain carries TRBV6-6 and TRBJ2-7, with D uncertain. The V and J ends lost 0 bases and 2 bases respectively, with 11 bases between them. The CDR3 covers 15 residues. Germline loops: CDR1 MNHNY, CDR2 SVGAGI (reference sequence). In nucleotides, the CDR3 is TGTGCCAGCAGTTACTCGATTACGGGTACCTACGAGCAGTACTTC. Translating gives CASSYSITGTYEQYF.

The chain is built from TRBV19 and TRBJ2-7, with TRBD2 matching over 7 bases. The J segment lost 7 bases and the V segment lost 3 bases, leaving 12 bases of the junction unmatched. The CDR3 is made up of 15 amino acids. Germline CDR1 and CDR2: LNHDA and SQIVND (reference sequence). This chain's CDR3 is CASSIISREYGEQYF. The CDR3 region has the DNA TGTGCCAGTAGTATTATCTCGCGGGAGTATGGTGAGCAGTACTTC.

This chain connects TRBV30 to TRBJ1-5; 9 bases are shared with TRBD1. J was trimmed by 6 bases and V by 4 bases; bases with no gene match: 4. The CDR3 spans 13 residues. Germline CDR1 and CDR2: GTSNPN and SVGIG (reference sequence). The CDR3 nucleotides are TGTGCCTGGAACAGGGGGCGCGGTCAGCCCCAGCATTTT. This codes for CAWNRGRGQPQHF.

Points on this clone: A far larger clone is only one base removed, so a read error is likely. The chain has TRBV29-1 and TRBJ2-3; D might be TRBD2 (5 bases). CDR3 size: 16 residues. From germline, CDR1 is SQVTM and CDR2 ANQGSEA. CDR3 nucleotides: TGCAGCGTTGACTCCCGAAATCGAGGAGGCACAGATACGCGGTATTTT. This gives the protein CSVDSRNRGGTDTRYF.

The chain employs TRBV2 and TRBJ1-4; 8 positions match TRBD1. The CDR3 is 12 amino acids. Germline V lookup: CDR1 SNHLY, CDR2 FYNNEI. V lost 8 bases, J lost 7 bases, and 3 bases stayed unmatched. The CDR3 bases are TGTGCCAGCCAGGGGGCGCGTGAAAAACTGTTTTTT. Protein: CASQGAREKLFF.

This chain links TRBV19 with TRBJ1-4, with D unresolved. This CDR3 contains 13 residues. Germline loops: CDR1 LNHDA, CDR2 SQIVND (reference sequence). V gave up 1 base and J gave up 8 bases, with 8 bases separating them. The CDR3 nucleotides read TGTGCCAGTAGTATAGCCCGGGGAGAAAAACTGTTTTTT. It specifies CASSIARGEKLFF.

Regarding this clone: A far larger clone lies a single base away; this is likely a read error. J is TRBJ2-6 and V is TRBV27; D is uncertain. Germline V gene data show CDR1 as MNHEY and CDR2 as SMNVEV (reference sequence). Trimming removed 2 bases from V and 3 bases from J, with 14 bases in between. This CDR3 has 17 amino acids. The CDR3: CASSLTGTSSGANVLTF. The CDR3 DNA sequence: TGTGCCAGCAGTTTAACCGGCACCAGCAGTGGGGCCAACGTCCTGACTTTC.

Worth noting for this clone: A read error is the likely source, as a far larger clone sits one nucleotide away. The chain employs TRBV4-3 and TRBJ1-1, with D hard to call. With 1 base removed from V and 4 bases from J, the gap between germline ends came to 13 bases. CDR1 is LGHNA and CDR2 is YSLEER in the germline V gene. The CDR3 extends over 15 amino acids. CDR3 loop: CASSQVGSNPTEAFF. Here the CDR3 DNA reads TGCGCCAGCAGCCAAGTGGGCAGTAACCCCACTGAAGCTTTCTTT.

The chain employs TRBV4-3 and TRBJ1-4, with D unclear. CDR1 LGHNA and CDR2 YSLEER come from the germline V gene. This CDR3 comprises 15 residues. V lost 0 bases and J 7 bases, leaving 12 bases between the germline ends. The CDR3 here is CASSQDRGFIEKLFF. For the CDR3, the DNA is TGCGCCAGCAGCCAAGATAGAGGGTTTATTGAAAAACTGTTTTTT.

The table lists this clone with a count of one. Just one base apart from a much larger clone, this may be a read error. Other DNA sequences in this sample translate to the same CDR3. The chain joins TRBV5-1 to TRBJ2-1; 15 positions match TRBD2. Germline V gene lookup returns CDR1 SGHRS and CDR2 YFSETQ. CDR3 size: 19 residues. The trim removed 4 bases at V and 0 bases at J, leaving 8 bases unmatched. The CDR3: CASSPGGTSGRSSYNEQFF. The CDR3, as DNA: TGCGCCAGCAGCCCGGGAGGGACTAGCGGGAGGAGCTCCTACAATGAGCAGTTCTTC.

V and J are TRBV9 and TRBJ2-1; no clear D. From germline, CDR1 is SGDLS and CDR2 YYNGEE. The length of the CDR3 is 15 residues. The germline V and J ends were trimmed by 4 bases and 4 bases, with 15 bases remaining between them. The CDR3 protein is CASSPTSQVYNEQFF. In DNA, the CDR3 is TGTGCCAGCAGCCCCACCTCGCAAGTTTACAATGAGCAGTTCTTC.

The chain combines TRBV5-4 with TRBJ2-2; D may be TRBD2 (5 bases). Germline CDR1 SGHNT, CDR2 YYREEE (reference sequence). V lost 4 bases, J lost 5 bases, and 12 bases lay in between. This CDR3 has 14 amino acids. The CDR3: CASSRGLGTGELFF. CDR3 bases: TGTGCCAGCAGCCGAGGACTCGGAACCGGGGAGCTGTTTTTT.

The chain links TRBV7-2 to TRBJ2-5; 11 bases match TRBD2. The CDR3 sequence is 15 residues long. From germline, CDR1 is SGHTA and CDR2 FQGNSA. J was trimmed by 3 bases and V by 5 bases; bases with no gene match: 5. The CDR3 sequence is CASSRATSGKETQYF. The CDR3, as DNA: TGTGCCAGCAGCCGAGCGACTAGCGGGAAAGAGACCCAGTACTTC.

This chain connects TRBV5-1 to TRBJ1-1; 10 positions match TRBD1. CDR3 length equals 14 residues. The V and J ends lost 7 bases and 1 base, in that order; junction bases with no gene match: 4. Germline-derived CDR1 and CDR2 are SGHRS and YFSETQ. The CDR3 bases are TGCGCCAGCGGTCGACAGGGGGCGAACACTGAAGCTTTCTTT. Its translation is CASGRQGANTEAFF. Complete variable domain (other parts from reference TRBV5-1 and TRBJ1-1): KAGVTQTPRYLIKTRGQQVTLSCSPISGHRSVSWYQQTPGQGLQFLFEYFSETQRNKGNFPGRFSGRQFSNSRSEMNVSTLELGDSALYLCASGRQGANTEAFFGQGTRLTVV.

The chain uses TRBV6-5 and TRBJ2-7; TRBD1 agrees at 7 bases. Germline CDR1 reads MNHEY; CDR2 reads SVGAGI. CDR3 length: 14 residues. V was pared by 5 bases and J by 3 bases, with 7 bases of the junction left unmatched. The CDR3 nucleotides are TGTGCCAGCAGTCGGGACAGCTCTATCTACGAGCAGTACTTC. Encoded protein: CASSRDSSIYEQYF.